A selection of T cell receptor beta chains follows, all from one sample in a study of cytomegalovirus exposure and HLA in healthy donors. Assay used: immunoSEQ multiplex PCR; TCRdb lists only in-frame clones, some missing. The repertoire holds about 81,000 clones, with 85% to 90% as singletons. The sequencing sample was made of PBMCs. Receptor source: a man between 18 and 35 years old in good health and CMV-seronegative. CDR3s leave out the opening cysteine and the closing phenylalanine or tryptophan. Fields, in order: J gene, V gene, CDR3 protein.

TRBJ2-5 | TRBV19 | ASSQGGGGVLQY
TRBJ2-7 | TRBV14 | ASSQDTGRFYEQY
TRBJ2-5 | TRBV7-2 | ASSLALLSRGQETQY
TRBJ2-1 | TRBV30 | AWRGQGWGEQF
NA | TRBV15 | ATSRDLFRGASYEQY
TRBJ1-6 | TRBV28 | ASSPTGWDSYNSPLH
TRBJ2-7 | TRBV28 | ASSHSKGEQY
TRBJ2-5 | TRBV7-2 | ASSLAGVGQETQY
NA | TRBV11-2 | ASSLVGVQGGLYEQY
TRBJ2-2 | TRBV6-8 | ASSYSGAWGTGELF
NA | TRBV28 | ASSLRGPYEQY
TRBJ1-1 | TRBV30 | AWRVSGDTEAF
TRBJ2-1 | TRBV28 | ASSLGVRGQF
TRBJ2-7 | TRBV28 | ASIPGGPPYEQY
TRBJ2-5 | TRBV19 | ASSMASGRLPQETQY
TRBJ1-5 | TRBV19 | ASHGQVNQPQH
TRBJ2-1 | TRBV5-1 | ASSRLPGQGGNEQF
TRBJ2-7 | TRBV4-3 | ASSHNAGSYEQY
TRBJ1-1 | TRBV19 | ASNWEGSNTEAF
TRBJ1-5 | TRBV7-3 | ASSRQGGQPQH
TRBJ1-1 | TRBV7-9 | ASSPLLVTEAF
TRBJ1-1 | TRBV29-1 | SVGRGMEAF
TRBJ1-2 | TRBV5-1 | ASSLVGQGVALYGYT
TRBJ2-5 | TRBV27 | ASSRTGNLVETQY
TRBJ2-3 | TRBV18 | ASSPTGTPDTQY
TRBJ2-7 | TRBV11-2 | ASSPLGLAAVNYEQY
TRBJ1-1 | TRBV28 | ASESVNTEAF
TRBJ2-7 | TRBV7-9 | ASSSLARNSYEQY
TRBJ2-6 | TRBV4-2 | ASSQAQAGANVLT
TRBJ1-1 | TRBV7-2 | ASSQGRVEAF
TRBJ1-5 | TRBV7-3 | ASSLSQGQPQH
TRBJ1-3 | TRBV7-3 | ASSQKTGPGNTIY
TRBJ2-2 | TRBV28 | ASTSLPQTGELF
TRBJ2-5 | TRBV5-4 | ASSLEGLAGETQY
TRBJ1-5 | TRBV28 | ASTSGNQPQH
TRBJ2-1 | TRBV11-2 | ASSLIGGRVYNEQF
TRBJ2-3 | TRBV27 | ASRQRDYSSTDTQY
TRBJ2-1 | TRBV7-9 | ASNPPLADEQF
TRBJ2-1 | TRBV29-1 | SVGQNNEQF
TRBJ2-3 | TRBV5-1 | ASSLSPSTSGLLSSTDTQY
TRBJ2-1 | TRBV5-8 | ASRWDIPGSGGEQF
TRBJ2-5 | TRBV29-1 | SDRQGAWKTQY
TRBJ1-4 | TRBV6-5 | ASSYGRGGNEKLF
TRBJ2-2 | TRBV5-4 | ASSLGDRRQIGELF
TRBJ2-4 | TRBV28 | ASSLFVQGAGNIQY
TRBJ2-7 | TRBV2 | ARQGRNYEQY
TRBJ1-3 | TRBV4-2 | ASSHTEGDSGNTIY
TRBJ2-5 | TRBV18 | ASSPRLGRETQY
TRBJ1-4 | TRBV5-1 | ASSRSLEEKLF
TRBJ2-2 | TRBV7-9 | ASSLSGVSHRPGELF
TRBJ1-2 | TRBV6-1 | ASSSDSYGYT
TRBJ2-7 | TRBV5-1 | ASSLVPNSYEQY
TRBJ2-7 | TRBV12-5 | ASAASADLSYEQY
TRBJ2-2 | TRBV2 | ASSEVQSGRLNTGELF
TRBJ2-1 | TRBV5-4 | ACTGGYPLNNEQF
TRBJ1-2 | TRBV7-3 | ASSLTGRGGYT